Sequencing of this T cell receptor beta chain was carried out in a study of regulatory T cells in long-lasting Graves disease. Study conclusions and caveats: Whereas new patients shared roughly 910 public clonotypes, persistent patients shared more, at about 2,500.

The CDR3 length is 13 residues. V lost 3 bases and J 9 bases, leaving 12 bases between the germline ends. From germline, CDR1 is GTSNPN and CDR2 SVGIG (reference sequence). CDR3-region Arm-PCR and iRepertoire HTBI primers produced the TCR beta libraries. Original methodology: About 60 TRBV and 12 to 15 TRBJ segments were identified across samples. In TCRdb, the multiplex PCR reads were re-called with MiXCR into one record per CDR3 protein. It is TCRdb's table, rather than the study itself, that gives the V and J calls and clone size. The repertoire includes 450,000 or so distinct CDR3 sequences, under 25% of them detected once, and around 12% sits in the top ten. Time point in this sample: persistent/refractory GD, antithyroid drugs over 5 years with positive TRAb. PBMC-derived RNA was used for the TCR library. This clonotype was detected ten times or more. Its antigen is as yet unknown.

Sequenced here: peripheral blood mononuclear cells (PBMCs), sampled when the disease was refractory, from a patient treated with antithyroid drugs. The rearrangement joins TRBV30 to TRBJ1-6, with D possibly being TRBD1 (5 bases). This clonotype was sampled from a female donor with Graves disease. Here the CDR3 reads CAWRSGIGSPLHF. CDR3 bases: TGTGCCTGGAGATCAGGGATCGGTTCACCCCTCCACTTT.